This TCR beta chain comes out of a study of cytomegalovirus exposure and HLA in healthy donors. PCR amplification relied on 60 Vbeta primers (plus 13 Jbeta primers). Measured with immunoSEQ multiplex PCR; TCRdb has only the in-frame clones, and not every one. Of about 92,000 clones listed, roughly 81% are singletons. The CDR3 sequence is 13 residues long. The V and J ends lost 3 bases and 8 bases respectively, with 14 bases between them. CDR1 and CDR2 from the germline V gene are SGDLS and YYNGEE. Sequenced material: PBMCs. The genes are TRBV9 and TRBJ1-1, with D possibly TRBD1 on 6 matching bases. The TCR sequence derives from a woman younger than 30 in good health and CMV-seropositive. CDR3 nucleotides: TGTGCCAGCAGCGCCATTACAGGGATAGAAGCTTTCTTT. It codes for CASSAITGIEAFF.